Each of the 31 T cell receptor beta chains below was sequenced from the same sample in a study of early stage breast cancer tumors. This table comes from immunoSEQ multiplex PCR, and its TCRdb copy is limited to in-frame clones, with some not included. The sample contains 20,000 to 25,000 clones, about 80% of which appear only once. The sequenced sample consisted of blood. The receptors were sampled from a person in their sixties or seventies with breast cancer.

The chain combines TRBV27 with TRBJ1-1, with D maybe TRBD1 (5 bases). The germline V gene encodes CDR1 MNHEY and CDR2 SMNVEV (reference sequence). The CDR3 length is 13 residues. Trimming pared 8 bases from V and 5 bases from J, leaving 15 bases between. The CDR3 is CASFGGIFTEAFF. The CDR3, as DNA: TGTGCCAGCTTCGGGGGTATTTTTACTGAAGCTTTCTTT.

This chain joins TRBV29-1 and TRBJ1-2; possible D gene TRBD1, 6 bases. CDR1 and CDR2 (germline): SQVTM, ANQGSEA. Trimming took off 4 bases at V and 5 bases at J, with 17 bases between the two ends. This CDR3 contains 14 residues. As DNA, the CDR3 is TGCAGCGTTGTGGAGGGACAAAGTGGGTATGGCTACACCTTC. Its translation is CSVVEGQSGYGYTF.

This chain uses TRBV5-6 with TRBJ2-7; 7 nucleotides line up with TRBD1. The CDR3 extends over 16 amino acids. Trimming took 4 bases from V and 3 from J; bases not matched to a gene: 13. In germline, CDR1 is SGHDT, CDR2 YYEEEE. CDR3 nucleotide sequence: TGTGCCAGCAGCCGTATCGTGTCGGGACAGAGCTACGAGCAGTACTTC. It translates to CASSRIVSGQSYEQYF.

The V and J genes are TRBV6-6 and TRBJ2-5; no firm D call. Germline lookup yields CDR1 MNHNY and CDR2 SVGAGI (reference sequence). This CDR3 region has 12 residues. Trimming removed 4 bases from V and 4 bases from J, with 7 bases in between. The CDR3 DNA sequence: TGTGCCAGCAGTTGGTCGATAGAGACCCAGTACTTC. Translating it yields CASSWSIETQYF.

The V gene is TRBV10-2, the J gene TRBJ2-5; 10 nucleotides match TRBD1. V shed 5 bases, J shed 5 bases, and the junction held 5 bases outside the gene matches. The CDR3 covers 14 residues. Germline CDR1 reads WSHSY; CDR2 reads SAAADI. The CDR3 bases are TGCGCCAGCAGTCCCGACAGGGGGCACGAGACCCAGTACTTC. This translates into CASSPDRGHETQYF.

The chain has TRBV5-4 and TRBJ2-1; perhaps TRBD2 as D (6 bases). The CDR3 length is 13 residues. Germline CDR1 reads SGHNT; CDR2 reads YYREEE (reference sequence). Trimming stripped 6 bases from V and 3 bases from J, with 10 bases between. The DNA of the CDR3 is TGTGCCAGCAAGCCCGGGGGCTACAATGAGCAGTTCTTC. It is translated as CASKPGGYNEQFF.

About this clone: This is likely an artifact of a read error, given a far larger clone one base away. Within the sample, other DNA sequences also encode this same CDR3. The chain carries TRBV4-1 and TRBJ1-2; tentatively, D is TRBD1 (6 bases). The ends were cut back, 4 bases at V and 7 bases at J, with 19 bases in the middle. CDR3 length: 15 residues. CDR1 is MGHRA, CDR2 YSYEKL, per germline. In nucleotides, the CDR3 is TGCGCCAGCAGCCTCGTTGTAGTAACAGGGACTGGCTACACCTTC. This gives the protein CASSLVVVTGTGYTF.

The chain links TRBV6-1 to TRBJ1-2; no firm D call. The CDR3 spans 12 residues. CDR1 MNHNS and CDR2 SASEGT come from the germline V gene. V was cut by 4 bases and J by 7 bases, with 10 bases left in between. The CDR3 DNA follows: TGTGCCAGCAGTGTTCGAGAGGGTGGCTACACCTTC. Protein sequence: CASSVREGGYTF.

The chain recombines TRBV6-5 with TRBJ1-5; D uncertain. Germline values: CDR1 MNHEY, CDR2 SVGAGI. The CDR3 contains 14 residues. V was shortened by 4 bases and J by 0 bases, with 7 bases between the two germline ends. CDR3 bases: TGTGCCAGCAGTTTCGACCTTAGCAATCAGCCCCAGCATTTT. This codes for CASSFDLSNQPQHF.

This clone was seen only a few times. The rearrangement links TRBV30 to TRBJ1-4; D is possibly TRBD1 (5 bases). Germline loops: CDR1 GTSNPN, CDR2 SVGIG (reference sequence). This CDR3 spans 15 amino acids. Trimming cost V 0 bases and J 7 bases, with 15 bases left between them. The CDR3 sequence is CAWSVAQGRGEKLFF. DNA for the CDR3: TGTGCCTGGAGTGTTGCTCAGGGTAGGGGTGAAAAACTGTTTTTT.

The chain combines TRBV5-1 with TRBJ1-3; TRBD1 might be the D (5 bases). The germline V gene encodes CDR1 SGHRS and CDR2 YFSETQ. The length of the CDR3 is 13 residues. With 4 bases removed from V and 4 bases from J, the gap between germline ends came to 9 bases. The CDR3 sequence: CASSVDNGNTIYF. As DNA, the CDR3 is TGCGCCAGCAGCGTGGACAACGGAAACACCATATATTTT.

The V call is TRBV5-1, the J call TRBJ1-2; D unclear. CDR3 size: 14 residues. CDR1 and CDR2 (germline): SGHRS, YFSETQ. V lost 0 bases and J lost 2, with 8 bases in between. For the CDR3, the DNA is TGCGCCAGCAGCTTGGAATCGGTAAACTATGGCTACACCTTC. Residues: CASSLESVNYGYTF.

The rearrangement uses TRBV27 and TRBJ2-7; the D gene is possibly TRBD2 (6 bases). V lost 6 bases and J 3 bases, leaving 18 bases between the germline ends. There are 15 residues in the CDR3. The V gene's germline CDR1 is MNHEY and CDR2 SMNVEV (reference sequence). CDR3 sequence (DNA): TGTGCCAGCAGCCCCATAGCGGAAGGTAGCTACGAGCAGTACTTC. Protein product: CASSPIAEGSYEQYF.

This clone was seen a single time. The J gene is TRBJ1-2, the V gene TRBV7-9; 7 bases are shared with TRBD1. The CDR3 spans 13 residues. Looked up from germline, CDR1 is SEHNR and CDR2 is FQNEAQ (reference sequence). The trim removed 5 bases at V and 5 bases at J, leaving 5 bases unmatched. The CDR3 bases are TGTGCCAGCAGCCCTCCGACAGGGTATGGCTACACCTTC. Translating it yields CASSPPTGYGYTF.

The rearrangement joins TRBV19 to TRBJ1-5; 8 nucleotides line up with TRBD1. The germline CDR1 and CDR2 sequences are LNHDA and SQIVND (reference sequence). This CDR3 is built from 16 residues. The V and J ends lost 1 base and 7 bases, in that order; junction bases with no gene match: 9. This chain's CDR3 is CASSIGRQGMGQPQHF. CDR3 coding DNA: TGTGCCAGTAGTATAGGACGACAGGGGATGGGGCAGCCCCAGCATTTT.

This clone was recorded a few times. Germline is not matched at one junction end, which may reflect a read error. The gene calls are TRBV2 and TRBJ1-1; D unclear. Germline CDR1 reads SNHLY; CDR2 reads FYNNEI. This CDR3 spans 10 amino acids. The chain's CDR3 is CASRMGPSLF. The CDR3 DNA reads as TGTGCCAGCAGGATGGGCCCCAGTCTCTTT.

The chain carries TRBV6-1 and TRBJ2-1; 9 bases are a match to TRBD1. CDR3 length: 14 amino acids. The germline V gene encodes CDR1 MNHNS and CDR2 SASEGT. Trimming at V came to 7 bases and at J to 8 bases, leaving 9 bases not matched to a gene. The CDR3 protein is CASKRGQGTYEQFF. The CDR3 DNA reads as TGTGCCAGCAAGAGGGGACAGGGCACCTATGAGCAGTTCTTC.

The chain recombines TRBV13 with TRBJ2-6; 8 positions agree with TRBD1. Germline trimming cut 2 bases from V and 1 base from J; bases unmatched to any gene: 10. The germline CDR1 and CDR2 sequences are PRHDT and FYEKMQ (reference sequence). This CDR3 has 19 amino acids. The CDR3 protein is CASSLRPLTGGSGANVLTF. The CDR3 DNA sequence: TGTGCCAGCAGCTTAAGACCACTAACAGGGGGATCTGGGGCCAACGTCCTGACTTTC.

V gene TRBV6-4 combines with J gene TRBJ1-4; 9 bases are a match to TRBD1. The trim removed 4 bases at V and 16 bases at J, leaving 7 bases unmatched. CDR3 length equals 12 residues. Germline V gene lookup returns CDR1 MRHNA and CDR2 SNTAGT. CDR3 nucleotide sequence: TGTGCCAGCAGTGGTCGAGGACAGGGGAGGTTTTTT. Protein product: CASSGRGQGRFF.

The genes are TRBV30 and TRBJ2-7; D is undetermined. Germline V gene sequence: CDR1 GTSNPN, CDR2 SVGIG (reference sequence). The CDR3 length is 11 residues. Trimming pared 1 base from V and 3 bases from J, leaving 4 bases between. CDR3: CAWSGGYEQYF. For the CDR3, the DNA is TGTGCCTGGAGTGGGGGCTACGAGCAGTACTTC.

The chain uses TRBV7-9 and TRBJ2-3; no reliable D call. This CDR3 spans 13 amino acids. The V gene lost 8 bases and the J gene lost 2 bases, with 11 bases spanning the gap. Germline assignment: CDR1 SEHNR and CDR2 FQNEAQ (reference sequence). The CDR3 DNA sequence: TGTGCCAGCCTGGGCGGTTACACAGATACGCAGTATTTT. Residues: CASLGGYTDTQYF.

This chain joins TRBV11-3 and TRBJ2-1; D could derive from TRBD1 or TRBD2 (6 bases each). Trimming removed 7 bases from V and 4 bases from J, with 20 bases in between. The CDR3 runs 16 residues. Germline-derived CDR1 and CDR2 are SGHNT and YENEEA. The CDR3 sequence is CASTPEGGKPYNEQFF. The CDR3 DNA is TGTGCCAGCACCCCTGAGGGGGGAAAACCTTACAATGAGCAGTTCTTC.

CDR3 residues: CASSFESGPYEQYF. The DNA for the CDR3 is TGTGCCAGCAGCTTTGAGTCCGGGCCCTACGAGCAGTACTTC. V is TRBV2 and J is TRBJ2-7; D is unresolved. Trimming left V 6 bases short and J 2 bases short, with 14 bases between. Looked up from germline, CDR1 is SNHLY and CDR2 is FYNNEI. The CDR3 loop spans 14 amino acids.

The V and J genes are TRBV11-2 and TRBJ2-3; D is unresolved. From germline, CDR1 is SGHAT and CDR2 FQNNGV. Trimming cost V 5 bases and J 3 bases, with 15 bases left between them. The CDR3 loop spans 15 amino acids. The CDR3 loop is CASSPIQQPTDTQYF. CDR3 nucleotides: TGTGCCAGCAGCCCTATACAACAGCCGACAGATACGCAGTATTTT.

This chain connects TRBV6-6 to TRBJ1-5; D unclear. The germline V gene encodes CDR1 MNHNY and CDR2 SVGAGI (reference sequence). The V end lost 10 bases, the J end lost 0 bases, and 10 bases lay between the germline ends. The CDR3 is 13 residues long. CDR3 in DNA: TGTGCCATCGCAGGCTATAGCAATCAGCCCCAGCATTTT. Its protein is CAIAGYSNQPQHF.

This chain joins TRBV2 and TRBJ2-1; 12 bases match TRBD2. Germline V gives CDR1 SNHLY, CDR2 FYNNEI. CDR3 size: 16 residues. V shed 7 bases, J shed 0 bases, and the junction held 4 bases outside the gene matches. CDR3 residues: CASTPSGRGSYNEQFF. The CDR3 DNA reads as TGTGCCAGCACCCCTAGCGGGAGGGGCTCCTACAATGAGCAGTTCTTC.

The genes are TRBV4-1 and TRBJ1-5; D possibly corresponds to TRBD1 (5 bases). Trimming took off 4 bases at V and 4 bases at J, with 17 bases between the two ends. Looked up from germline, CDR1 is MGHRA and CDR2 is YSYEKL. This CDR3 region has 16 residues. The CDR3 sequence is CASSLLATDINQPQHF. In nucleotides, the CDR3 is TGCGCCAGCAGCCTCTTGGCGACAGACATTAATCAGCCCCAGCATTTT.

The rearrangement uses TRBV5-6 and TRBJ1-1, with D perhaps TRBD1 (6 bases). V lost 1 base and J lost 2, with 15 bases in between. The germline gives CDR1 SGHDT, CDR2 YYEEEE. This CDR3 region has 16 residues. DNA of the CDR3: TGTGCCAGCAGCTTGTGGGGGGGGCCTGATAACACTGAAGCTTTCTTT. Translating gives CASSLWGGPDNTEAFF.

V and J are TRBV28 and TRBJ1-1; weak D call: TRBD1 (5 bases). Germline-derived CDR1 and CDR2 are MDHEN and SYDVKM. The V end lost 1 base, the J end lost 10 bases, and 10 bases lay between the germline ends. This CDR3 region has 12 residues. CDR3 nucleotide sequence: TGTGCCAGCAGTTTATTGAGGGGTCCAGCTTTCTTT. Its protein product is CASSLLRGPAFF.

The sample holds a few counts of this clone. The V and J genes are TRBV19 and TRBJ1-6; TRBD1 is a possible D gene (6 bases). This CDR3 is 14 amino acids long. V dropped 7 bases and J dropped 8 bases, with 15 bases sitting between them. In germline, CDR1 is LNHDA, CDR2 SQIVND (reference sequence). CDR3 sequence reads: CASKRTAEYSPLHF. The CDR3 DNA reads as TGTGCCAGTAAAAGGACAGCCGAATATTCACCCCTCCACTTT.

The rearrangement joins TRBV18 to TRBJ2-1; 8 nucleotides align to TRBD1. CDR1 is KGHSH, CDR2 LQKENI, per germline. This CDR3 spans 18 amino acids. The V and J ends lost 1 base and 2 bases, in that order; junction bases with no gene match: 10. The CDR3 protein is CASSPRRGNRGTYNEQFF. DNA of the CDR3: TGTGCCAGCTCACCACGACGGGGAAACAGGGGGACCTACAATGAGCAGTTCTTC.